This T cell receptor beta chain was captured by sequencing in a study of PD-1 blockade in classical Hodgkin lymphoma. Whole-study results and caveats: A reduction in baseline TCR diversity was reportedly seen in newly diagnosed patients relative to healthy donors. CD4+ TCR diversity rose significantly by C4D1, and CD8+ TCR diversity did not.

Method: immunoSEQ multiplex PCR; TCRdb's copy keeps in-frame clones and lacks some. The sample includes more than 12,000 clones, roughly nine tenths seen only once; the top ten take approximately 18%. Regarding time point: cycle 4 day 1 (C4D1), after about 6 weeks of nivolumab. The patients all showed relapse after autologous stem cell transplantation, while their brentuximab vedotin exposure varied. Magnetic negative selection of thawed PBMCs yielded the CD8+ T cells. In the case of this clone: The antigen is not known.

The sequence derives from a human donor with classical Hodgkin lymphoma. The sequencing here drew on CD8+ T cells from blood, taken before the fourth cycle of nivolumab.

The CDR3 protein is CASSLGTGNSPLHF. In nucleotides, the CDR3 is TGCGCCAGCAGCCTCGGGACAGGGAATTCACCCCTCCACTTT. This rearrangement joins TRBV4-1 to TRBJ1-6; 9 nucleotides line up with TRBD1. Germline CDR1 is MGHRA and CDR2 is YSYEKL. V lost 4 bases, J lost 7 bases, and 2 bases stayed unmatched. This CDR3 region has 14 residues.